These 16 T cell receptor beta chains came from one sample sequenced in a study of blood T cell repertoires in COVID-19. Libraries were prepared by immunoSEQ multiplex PCR; TCRdb keeps only in-frame clonotypes and omits some of them. The sample has 200,000 to 300,000 clones; about 83% are singletons. Sequencing was performed on peripheral blood. The receptors were sampled from a man aged 30-40 years who had recovered from COVID-19.

The rearrangement uses TRBV6-5 and TRBJ1-6; TRBD1 agrees at 9 bases. The V and J ends lost 8 bases and 8 bases, in that order; junction bases with no gene match: 7. The CDR3 consists of 14 residues. Germline V lookup: CDR1 MNHEY, CDR2 SVGAGI. CDR3 sequence reads: CASAKDRGYSPLHF. The CDR3 coding sequence is TGTGCCAGCGCCAAGGACAGGGGTTATTCACCCCTCCACTTT.

The V call is TRBV24-1, the J call TRBJ1-5; possibly TRBD1 for D (6 bases). The V end was cut by 4 bases, the J end by 6 bases, with 18 bases between. Germline CDR1 and CDR2: KGHDR and SFDVKD. The CDR3 consists of 16 residues. The CDR3 protein is CATSEYFTGSPQPQHF. As DNA, the CDR3 is TGTGCCACCAGTGAATACTTTACAGGGAGCCCTCAGCCCCAGCATTTT.

V usage is TRBV6-5 and J usage is TRBJ2-2, with D uncertain. This CDR3 is 13 amino acids long. Germline V gene sequence: CDR1 MNHEY, CDR2 SVGAGI. V was trimmed by 0 bases and J by 8 bases, leaving 7 bases between them. CDR3 protein: CASSYSELGELFF. CDR3 DNA: TGTGCCAGCAGTTACTCGGAGTTAGGGGAGCTGTTTTTT.

The CDR3 sequence: CASREQKISFSGNTIYF. CDR3 nucleotides: TGTGCCAGCAGAGAACAGAAAATCTCGTTCTCCGGAAACACCATATATTTT. The gene calls are TRBV6-1 and TRBJ1-3; the D is unclear. The CDR3 spans 17 residues. Germline V CDR1 and CDR2: MNHNS, SASEGT. Trimming took 6 bases from V and 4 from J, leaving 22 bases between them.

This chain joins TRBV6-5 and TRBJ2-6; D might be TRBD2 (5 bases). The CDR3 runs 14 residues. The germline V and J ends were trimmed by 8 bases and 2 bases, with 10 bases remaining between them. CDR1 is MNHEY, CDR2 SVGAGI, per germline. The CDR3 reads CASESGTGANVLTF. The CDR3 DNA is TGTGCCAGCGAATCGGGAACTGGGGCCAACGTCCTGACTTTC.

Here the CDR3 reads CASRKGGNGKNIQYF. In DNA form, the CDR3 reads TGTGCCAGCAGAAAGGGGGGGAACGGGAAAAACATTCAGTACTTC. The gene calls are TRBV6-5 and TRBJ2-4; D may be TRBD2 (7 bases). Germline V gives CDR1 MNHEY, CDR2 SVGAGI. V lost 6 bases and J lost 4, with 16 bases in between. This CDR3 has 15 amino acids.

This clone appeared once. V gene TRBV7-9 combines with J gene TRBJ1-3; 8 positions agree with TRBD1. The germline V gene has CDR1 SEHNR and CDR2 FQNEAQ (reference sequence). V was pared by 1 base and J by 2 bases, with 4 bases of the junction left unmatched. The CDR3 has 16 amino acids. CDR3 protein: CASSLVRTGTGNTIYF. In DNA, the CDR3 is TGTGCCAGCAGCTTAGTTCGGACAGGGACTGGAAACACCATATATTTT.

The chain uses TRBV6-5 and TRBJ1-4; 10 nucleotides agree with TRBD1. V lost 11 bases and J lost 5; bases outside the gene matches: 11. CDR1 and CDR2 from the germline V gene are MNHEY and SVGAGI. The CDR3 contains 15 residues. CDR3 residues: CARTGGSRQNEKLFF. DNA for the CDR3: TGTGCCCGGACAGGGGGGTCACGACAGAATGAAAAACTGTTTTTT.

The gene calls are TRBV5-1 and TRBJ2-5; 9 bases are shared with TRBD1. V dropped 4 bases and J dropped 0; count of bases not matched to a gene: 4. Germline V CDR1 and CDR2: SGHRS, YFSETQ. The length of the CDR3 is 15 residues. For the CDR3, the DNA is TGCGCCAGCAGCCGGACAGGGGTGTACCAAGAGACCCAGTACTTC. Amino acid sequence: CASSRTGVYQETQYF.

This clone showed up just a few times. DNA for the CDR3: TGTGCCAGCAGCTTGATAGGGACAAGGAATTCACCCCTCCACTTT. It translates to CASSLIGTRNSPLHF. The chain carries TRBV5-6 and TRBJ1-6, with D possibly TRBD1 on 6 matching bases. V was trimmed by 1 base and J by 7 bases, leaving 12 bases between them. This CDR3 has 15 residues. Germline V CDR1 and CDR2: SGHDT, YYEEEE.

The chain employs TRBV18 and TRBJ1-5; D ambiguous. Trimming removed 2 bases from V and 4 bases from J, with 15 bases in between. Germline-derived CDR1 and CDR2 are KGHSH and LQKENI. This CDR3 region has 16 residues. Written as DNA, the CDR3 is TGTGCCAGCTCACCAGGCGCCGGTAACAGAAATCAGCCCCAGCATTTT. Translating it yields CASSPGAGNRNQPQHF. The variable domain in full, with the rest retrieved from reference TRBV18 and TRBJ1-5, is NAGVMQNPRHLVRRRGQEARLRCSPMKGHSHVYWYRQLPEEGLKFMVYLQKENIIDESGMPKERFSAEFPKEGPSILRIQQVVRGDSAAYFCASSPGAGNRNQPQHFGDGTRLSIL.

V is TRBV2 and J is TRBJ2-5; 7 bases fit TRBD2. Germline V lookup: CDR1 SNHLY, CDR2 FYNNEI. The CDR3 runs 17 residues. The V segment lost 6 bases and the J segment 0 bases; nucleotides outside the gene matches: 13. The CDR3 coding sequence is TGTGCCAGCAGGACGATAACTAGCGCGCGGTACCAAGAGACCCAGTACTTC. This gives the protein CASRTITSARYQETQYF.

The V gene is TRBV6-5, the J gene TRBJ1-4; no firm D call. Per the germline V gene, CDR1 is MNHEY and CDR2 is SVGAGI. CDR3 length: 15 residues. V lost 0 bases to trimming and J lost 3 bases, with 8 bases between them. The CDR3 here is CASSYSRVSNEKLFF. The CDR3 region has the DNA TGTGCCAGCAGTTACTCGAGGGTTTCTAATGAAAAACTGTTTTTT.

V gene TRBV7-9 combines with J gene TRBJ2-7; D is undetermined. This CDR3 spans 12 amino acids. Trimming took off 3 bases at V and 9 bases at J, with 12 bases between the two ends. Germline V gene lookup returns CDR1 SEHNR and CDR2 FQNEAQ (reference sequence). The CDR3 protein is CASSFPYSGQYF. The DNA of the CDR3 is TGTGCCAGCAGCTTCCCATATTCCGGGCAGTACTTC.

The chain couples TRBV7-3 to TRBJ2-1; TRBD2 aligns across 10 bases. In germline, CDR1 is SGHTA, CDR2 FQGTGA. This CDR3 spans 14 amino acids. V lost 3 bases to trimming and J lost 6 bases; unmatched junction nucleotides: 2. Here the CDR3 DNA reads TGTGCCAGCAGCTTTAGCGGGGGGTCCAATGAGCAGTTCTTC. It specifies CASSFSGGSNEQFF.

The chain employs TRBV25-1 and TRBJ1-4, with 10 bases that match TRBD1. Germline assignment: CDR1 MGHDK and CDR2 SYGVNS. With V trimmed by 4 bases and J by 6 bases, 5 bases remained unmatched. The CDR3 has 15 residues. In DNA, the CDR3 is TGTGCCAGCAGTGGGCGGGGGACAGGGGATGAAAAACTGTTTTTT. Protein product: CASSGRGTGDEKLFF. The full variable domain, its missing parts supplied by reference TRBV25-1 and TRBJ1-4, is EADIYQTPRYLVIGTGKKITLECSQTMGHDKMYWYQQDPGMELHLIHYSYGVNSTEKGDLSSESTVSRIRTEHFPLTLESARPSHTSQYLCASSGRGTGDEKLFFGSGTQLSVL.